This T cell receptor (beta chain) was sequenced during a study of shared clonotypes between healthy human individuals. Across the study: The study enrolled a couple of women and a few men aged 18 to 49. Whole-study findings and limits: It was only blood that was sampled, and tissue repertoires likely differ.

Sequenced by immunoSEQ multiplex PCR; TCRdb stores in-frame clones only, minus some. The sample shows 1 million to 1.3 million clones, 75% to 85% of them seen only once. Note on this clone: Its specificity is unknown.

CD4+ cells were split into CD45RA+ naive and CD45RA-negative memory subsets. Germline values: CDR1 SNHLY, CDR2 FYNNEI. The J segment lost 3 bases and the V segment lost 7 bases, leaving 3 bases of the junction unmatched. This CDR3 has 13 residues. This receptor was taken from a man aged 18 to 29 in good health. Some clones in this sample may be carry-over from other donors' samples. This chain joins TRBV2 and TRBJ1-2, with TRBD1 matching 9 bases. The sequencing sample was made of memory CD4+ T cells from PBMCs. This sample's subset: CD45RA-negative fraction. The CDR3 sequence: CASITGGYYGYTF. In nucleotides, the CDR3 is TGTGCCAGCATTACAGGGGGCTACTATGGCTACACCTTC.